The entry below describes one TCR beta chain. Its antigen specificity is not known. Base quality data are lacking; no much larger clone is found one base away. This entry belongs to a study of blood T cell repertoires in COVID-19 (dated by TCRdb to about 2020). Turning to the overall study: Collaborator samples came from the United States, Italy and Spain and covered acute and convalescent phases of COVID-19. The prospective study material was composed of cDNA or gDNA derived from T cells, B-cell-depleted T cells, or PBMCs. The dataset comprised deeply sampled blood TCRbeta repertoires from subjects exposed to, actively infected with, or recovered from COVID-19. A freely available public database, intended as a resource for researchers studying the immune response to SARS-CoV-2, is where the repertoires were released. The samples were drawn from two sources: the first 160 participants of the ongoing ImmuneRACE study, and fewer than 1,500 subjects contributed by 6 global collaborators. Nearly every sample came with metadata listing a de-identified subject ID, COVID-19 status, age in years and sex. Where available, HLA class I and class II types were taken from metadata supplied by the sample provider and were not determined by assay-based typing.

One collaborating source in Seattle enrolled patients during active infection and followed them longitudinally through the course of disease. Each collaborating institution followed its own protocols to collect whole blood in K2EDTA tubes. For TCRbeta analysis, collaborators shipped samples as frozen whole blood, isolated PBMCs, or DNA extracted from either of those sample types. What the study reported, not specific to this receptor: The amount of clinical and demographic metadata varied by source and participant and was provided uncurated.

TCRbeta CDR3 regions were amplified from genomic DNA using the immunoSEQ Assay, a bias-controlled multiplex PCR. On the authors' methods: Within the assay, amplification of reference gene primers was used to estimate how many nucleated cells each sample contained. To quantify the absolute abundance of each unique TCRbeta CDR3 rearrangement, sequence reads were collapsed and filtered. For each sample, productive Simpson clonality was calculated by taking the square root of Simpson's diversity index across productive rearrangements. TCRdb holds this immuneACCESS table with in-frame rearrangements only. Some clones are missing; in checked studies, unresolved V genes explain under half, and the rest has no known cause. V and J calls and clone size are copied from that table; D and trimming were computed from the DNA. Within this sample are a few hundred thousand clones, with 80% to 85% of them counted one time only. Approximately 14% of the sample rests with the top ten.

Trimming takes 3 bases off V and 3 bases off J; junction bases not matched to a gene: 8. Sequences SEHNR (CDR1) and FQNEAQ (CDR2) are obtained from the germline V gene (reference sequence). Taken from cysteine to phenylalanine, the CDR3 has 16 residues. The entry retains the CDR3 DNA only, 48 bases that are in frame from base 1. This receptor was identified in a person between 70 and 80 years old with COVID-19, enrolled during active disease. Material: peripheral blood. Recombination linked TRBV7-9 to TRBJ1-5, with 7 bases matching TRBD1. In nucleotide form, the sequence is TGTGCCAGCAGCTTTCAAGGGGGCAATATCAATCAGCCCCAGCATTTT. Its protein product is CASSFQGGNINQPQHF.